The 22 T cell receptor beta chains reported below all come from one sample, sequenced in a study of low-dose radiotherapy and immunotherapy resistance in tumors. Primers used for first-strand cDNA, a TRAV- and TRBV-specific set, covered both alpha and beta chains. Amplification, which lasted around 18 PCR cycles, used a constant-region primer and V-primer adapter to amplify TCRs. MiXCR, applied by TCRdb to the reads, yields one record per CDR3 protein. Found here are 11,000 or so distinct CDR3 sequences, about half of them singletons; the top ten hold more than 8%. The receptor source for this set is a human donor with advanced metastatic prostate, ovarian, gallbladder or colorectal cancer (not recorded which). This table probably holds off-target reads from a library built for another chain.

This clonotype was seen only once. The chain combines TRBV29-1 with TRBJ1-1, with D perhaps TRBD1 (6 bases). Germline loops: CDR1 SQVTM, CDR2 ANQGSEA. V was shortened by 5 bases and J by 1 base, with 14 bases between the two germline ends. This CDR3 comprises 14 residues. The chain's CDR3 is CSVLGGGWNTEAFF. The CDR3 coding sequence is TGCAGCGTTCTGGGGGGGGGCTGGAACACTGAAGCTTTCTTT.

The chain links TRBV11-2 to TRBJ2-1; tentatively, D is TRBD2 (6 bases). The ends were cut back, 5 bases at V and 4 bases at J, with 18 bases in the middle. This CDR3 contains 16 residues. Germline V CDR1 and CDR2: SGHAT, FQNNGV. The CDR3 is CASSLLGSGGYNEQFF. CDR3 bases: TGTGCCAGCAGCCTCCTCGGGAGCGGTGGGTACAATGAGCAGTTCTTC.

The V and J genes are TRBV9 and TRBJ2-1; D is undetermined. Germline V lookup: CDR1 SGDLS, CDR2 YYNGEE. This CDR3 is built from 15 residues. Trimming removed 3 bases at V and 2 bases at J, with 12 bases between. In DNA, the CDR3 is TGTGCCAGCAGCGGAGGACGGGCTCCCTACAATGAGCAGTTCTTC. It is translated as CASSGGRAPYNEQFF. The variable domain in full, completed from reference TRBV9 and TRBJ2-1, reads DSGVTQTPKHLITATGQRVTLRCSPRSGDLSVYWYQQSLDQGLQFLIQYYNGEERAKGNILERFSAQQFPDLHSELNLSSLELGDSALYFCASSGGRAPYNEQFFGPGTRLTVL.

The V and J genes are TRBV5-1 and TRBJ2-7, with 7 bases that match TRBD1. V was pared by 4 bases and J by 2 bases, with 6 bases of the junction left unmatched. The germline gives CDR1 SGHRS, CDR2 YFSETQ. CDR3 length equals 14 residues. CDR3 DNA sequence: TGCGCCAGCAGCCCAACGGACAGGCCCTACGAGCAGTACTTC. It translates to CASSPTDRPYEQYF. The variable domain in full, with the rest retrieved from reference TRBV5-1 and TRBJ2-7, is KAGVTQTPRYLIKTRGQQVTLSCSPISGHRSVSWYQQTPGQGLQFLFEYFSETQRNKGNFPGRFSGRQFSNSRSEMNVSTLELGDSALYLCASSPTDRPYEQYFGPGTRLTVT.

A single count supports this clonotype. The chain combines TRBV18 with TRBJ1-2; weak D call: TRBD1 (5 bases). The CDR3 runs 15 residues. V lost 0 bases and J 4 bases, leaving 12 bases between the germline ends. Germline V lookup: CDR1 KGHSH, CDR2 LQKENI. The chain's CDR3 is CASSPPSPGGYGYTF. CDR3 bases: TGTGCCAGCTCACCACCGAGCCCTGGGGGCTATGGCTACACCTTC. Looking up the rest from reference TRBV18 and TRBJ1-2 gives the full variable domain: NAGVMQNPRHLVRRRGQEARLRCSPMKGHSHVYWYRQLPEEGLKFMVYLQKENIIDESGMPKERFSAEFPKEGPSILRIQQVVRGDSAAYFCASSPPSPGGYGYTFGSGTRLTVV.

This clonotype turned up a few times. The J gene is TRBJ2-1, the V gene TRBV20-1; D is unresolved. From germline, CDR1 is DFQATT and CDR2 SNEGSKA (reference sequence). The CDR3 length is 10 residues. Trimming shortened V by 5 bases and J by 7 bases, and 6 bases separated the two germline ends. Written as DNA, the CDR3 is TGCAGTGCTTGGGGAAATGAGCAGTTCTTC. Translation gives CSAWGNEQFF.

The rearrangement joins TRBV5-6 to TRBJ2-7; D gene ambiguous. The germline V gene has CDR1 SGHDT and CDR2 YYEEEE. V dropped 5 bases and J dropped 7 bases, with 13 bases sitting between them. This CDR3 spans 12 amino acids. The CDR3 loop is CASSFKGGEQYF. CDR3 coding DNA: TGTGCCAGCAGTTTCAAAGGTGGGGAGCAGTACTTC. Variable domain in full (rest from reference TRBV5-6 and TRBJ2-7): DAGVTQSPTHLIKTRGQQVTLRCSPKSGHDTVSWYQQALGQGPQFIFQYYEEEERQRGNFPDRFSGHQFPNYSSELNVNALLLGDSALYLCASSFKGGEQYFGPGTRLTVT.

This clonotype was picked up a small number of times. The rearrangement uses TRBV5-1 and TRBJ2-1; D uncertain. The CDR3 is made up of 14 amino acids. Trimming pared 4 bases from V and 4 bases from J, leaving 12 bases between. Looked up from germline, CDR1 is SGHRS and CDR2 is YFSETQ. The chain's CDR3 is CASSDSSLYNEQFF. The CDR3 bases are TGCGCCAGCAGCGATTCTAGTCTTTACAATGAGCAGTTCTTC. The entire variable domain, with the rest obtained from reference TRBV5-1 and TRBJ2-1, is as follows: KAGVTQTPRYLIKTRGQQVTLSCSPISGHRSVSWYQQTPGQGLQFLFEYFSETQRNKGNFPGRFSGRQFSNSRSEMNVSTLELGDSALYLCASSDSSLYNEQFFGPGTRLTVL.

V gene TRBV29-1 combines with J gene TRBJ2-5; D is perhaps TRBD2 (7 bases). CDR3 length: 13 residues. V was pared by 7 bases and J by 4 bases, with 16 bases between. Germline loops: CDR1 SQVTM, CDR2 ANQGSEA. CDR3 sequence (DNA): TGCAGCGCGTCTGAGGGGGGGCGAGAGACCCAGTACTTC. Translated: CSASEGGRETQYF.

This clonotype was observed a handful of times. The rearrangement joins TRBV10-2 to TRBJ2-1; maybe TRBD2 (5 bases). The CDR3 has 13 amino acids. In germline, CDR1 is WSHSY, CDR2 SAAADI. Between the trimmed V and J ends, which lost 1 base and 9 bases, there was a span of 10 bases. The CDR3 spells CASSEFVGGEQFF. The CDR3 DNA is TGCGCCAGCAGTGAGTTTGTTGGAGGTGAGCAGTTCTTC.

The genes are TRBV5-1 and TRBJ2-2; TRBD1 agrees at 9 bases. The germline gives CDR1 SGHRS, CDR2 YFSETQ. Trimming at V came to 4 bases and at J to 5 bases, leaving 6 bases not matched to a gene. The CDR3 length is 15 residues. CDR3 region: CASSPDRGGTGELFF. The CDR3 nucleotides are TGCGCCAGCAGCCCGGACAGGGGTGGGACCGGGGAGCTGTTTTTT.

This clonotype was observed a handful of times. The chain is built from TRBV9 and TRBJ2-1, with D perhaps assigned TRBD1 or TRBD2 (6 bases each). This CDR3 has 15 amino acids. Germline loops: CDR1 SGDLS, CDR2 YYNGEE. V was trimmed by 2 bases and J by 2 bases, leaving 11 bases between them. The CDR3 DNA is TGTGCCAGCAGCGTTACGGGGGCCCCCTACAATGAGCAGTTCTTC. Protein product: CASSVTGAPYNEQFF.

Here the CDR3 reads CASSAGTGGMDEQFF. The CDR3 DNA is TGTGCCAGCTCGGCCGGGACAGGGGGCATGGATGAGCAGTTCTTC. V usage is TRBV18 and J usage is TRBJ2-1; 12 nucleotides align to TRBD1. Trimming took 6 bases from V and 8 from J; bases not matched to a gene: 8. Germline CDR1 and CDR2: KGHSH and LQKENI. This CDR3 has 15 amino acids.

This clonotype was detected only a few times. The V gene is TRBV2, the J gene TRBJ2-4; D possibly corresponds to TRBD1 (6 bases). V was shortened by 5 bases and J by 0 bases, with 11 bases between the two germline ends. The CDR3 consists of 15 residues. Germline assignment: CDR1 SNHLY and CDR2 FYNNEI. The DNA of the CDR3 is TGTGCCAGCAGTACAGGGACCCTAGCCAAAAACATTCAGTACTTC. Translating it yields CASSTGTLAKNIQYF. Together with reference TRBV2 and TRBJ2-4, the CDR3 gives the full variable domain: EPEVTQTPSHQVTQMGQEVILRCVPISNHLYFYWYRQILGQKVEFLVSFYNNEISEKSEIFDDQFSVERPDGSNFTLKIRSTKLEDSAMYFCASSTGTLAKNIQYFGAGTRLSVL.

The CDR3 DNA is TGTGCCAGCAGTTTAGAAGGGGTAGACAATCAGCCCCAGCATTTT. Translated, it gives CASSLEGVDNQPQHF. The chain joins TRBV12-3 or TRBV12-4 to TRBJ1-5; perhaps TRBD1 as D (5 bases). This CDR3 has 15 residues. V lost 1 base and J lost 3, with 10 bases in between.

This clonotype was detected only a few times. This rearrangement joins TRBV7-6 to TRBJ1-5; D is unresolved. The length of the CDR3 is 13 residues. Germline values: CDR1 SGHVS, CDR2 FNYEAQ. V was trimmed by 2 bases and J by 2 bases, leaving 4 bases between them. The CDR3 is CASSLMGNQPQHF. The CDR3 DNA follows: TGTGCCAGCAGCTTAATGGGCAATCAGCCCCAGCATTTT.

The rearrangement uses TRBV6-6 and TRBJ2-3; 12 bases line up with TRBD1. Germline V gives CDR1 MNHNY, CDR2 SVGAGI (reference sequence). Trimming at V came to 0 bases and at J to 4 bases, leaving 8 bases not matched to a gene. The CDR3 is made up of 18 amino acids. The CDR3 sequence: CASSYSGQGAPGADTQYF. The CDR3 bases are TGTGCCAGCAGTTACTCGGGACAGGGGGCCCCCGGGGCAGATACGCAGTATTTT.

This CDR3 is CASSMEKGQPQHF. The CDR3 nucleotides read TGTGCCAGTAGTATGGAGAAAGGCCAGCCCCAGCATTTT. The chain recombines TRBV19 with TRBJ1-5; D is ambiguous. Germline V gives CDR1 LNHDA, CDR2 SQIVND (reference sequence). V was cut by 3 bases and J by 7 bases, with 10 bases left in between. The CDR3 covers 13 residues.

This chain uses TRBV18 with TRBJ2-1, with TRBD1 identical over 8 bases. Germline V CDR1 and CDR2: KGHSH, LQKENI. CDR3 length: 15 amino acids. V gave up 3 bases and J gave up 5 bases; unmatched junction bases: 6. Here the CDR3 DNA reads TGTGCCAGCTCACCGACAGGGGCGAAGGACAATGAGCAGTTCTTC. As protein: CASSPTGAKDNEQFF.

V usage is TRBV24-1 and J usage is TRBJ2-3, with TRBD2 matching 7 bases. Trimming removed 4 bases from V and 0 bases from J; junction bases left unmatched: 9. CDR1 and CDR2 from the germline V gene are KGHDR and SFDVKD. The length of the CDR3 is 17 residues. CDR3 nucleotides: TGTGCCACCAGTGACTCGCCTAGCGGCCCTAGCACAGATACGCAGTATTTT. This translates into CATSDSPSGPSTDTQYF.

The chain recombines TRBV5-4 with TRBJ2-3, with D tentatively TRBD1 or TRBD2 (5 bases each). The CDR3 runs to 16 residues. Germline V gene lookup returns CDR1 SGHNT and CDR2 YYREEE (reference sequence). V lost 4 bases to trimming and J lost 1 base, with 16 bases between them. The CDR3 nucleotides read TGTGCCAGCAGCCAGGGACCGCTCGACGGCACAGATACGCAGTATTTT. Translation gives CASSQGPLDGTDTQYF.

This clonotype was seen only a few times. This chain joins TRBV28 and TRBJ2-7, with TRBD1 as a possible D gene (5 bases). The V end lost 5 bases, the J end lost 5 bases, and 22 bases lay between the germline ends. This CDR3 is 16 amino acids long. Germline V gene sequence: CDR1 MDHEN, CDR2 SYDVKM. As DNA, the CDR3 is TGTGCCAGCAGTAGTACTTGGGGCCCATCGTCTCACGAGCAGTACTTC. Its translation: CASSSTWGPSSHEQYF.